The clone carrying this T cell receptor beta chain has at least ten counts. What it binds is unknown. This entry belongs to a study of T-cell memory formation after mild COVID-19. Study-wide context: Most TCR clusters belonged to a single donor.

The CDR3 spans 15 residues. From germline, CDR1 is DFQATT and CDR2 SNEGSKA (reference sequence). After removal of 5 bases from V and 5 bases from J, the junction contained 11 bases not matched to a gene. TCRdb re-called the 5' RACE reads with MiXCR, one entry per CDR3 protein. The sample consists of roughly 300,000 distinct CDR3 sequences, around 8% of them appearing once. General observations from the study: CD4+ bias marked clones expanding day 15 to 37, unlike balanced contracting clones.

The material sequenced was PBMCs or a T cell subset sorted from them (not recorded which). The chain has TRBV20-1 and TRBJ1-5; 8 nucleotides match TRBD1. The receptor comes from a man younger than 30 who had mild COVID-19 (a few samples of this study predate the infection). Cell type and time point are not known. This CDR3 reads CSARTLDRGHQPQHF. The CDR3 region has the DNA TGCAGTGCTCGAACACTTGACAGGGGACATCAGCCCCAGCATTTT.